This T cell receptor beta chain was captured in a study of cytomegalovirus exposure and HLA in healthy donors. Whole-study findings and limits: A few chains tied to CMV proved CMV antigen-specific in vitro. Researchers catalogued about 150 TCR beta chains as cytomegalovirus-associated.

At collection, donors were nominally healthy, but unrecorded immune exposures were probable. CDR1 and CDR2 (germline): GTSNPN, SVGIG (reference sequence). V lost 2 bases and J lost 4; bases outside the gene matches: 7. The CDR3 runs to 15 residues. About this clone itself: Its target is unknown.

Use of 60 Vbeta and 13 Jbeta primers characterized the PCR. The data were produced by immunoSEQ multiplex PCR, yet TCRdb's version contains in-frame clones alone and is incomplete. The sample records 150,000 or so clones, around four fifths being singletons. This clonotype originated in a man aged 45 to 65 in good health and CMV-seropositive. The rearrangement uses TRBV30 and TRBJ1-2; 10 positions agree with TRBD1. The sequenced sample consisted of PBMCs. This chain's CDR3 is CAWSWGGQGFYGYTF. The CDR3 DNA sequence: TGTGCCTGGAGTTGGGGGGGACAGGGGTTCTATGGCTACACCTTC.